A selection of T cell receptor beta chains follows, all from one sample in a study of CD8 T cells in Susac syndrome. TCRdb re-called the immunoSEQ multiplex PCR reads with MiXCR, one entry per CDR3 protein. Altogether under 200,000 distinct CDR3 sequences are present, roughly 92% being singletons, with the ten largest covering 0.095% to 0.12%. The source material was CD4+ T cells from PBMCs. These receptors were collected from a human donor in good health. CDR3s include the opening cysteine and the closing phenylalanine or tryptophan. D genes are given only for firm matches. Clone size is shown for a subset of rows, as once, few, many or a class of expanded clone.

CDR3 DNA: TGCAGTGGCCCTGCCGGCAGGTCGATGGAGACCCAGTACTTC; CDR3 protein: CSGPAGRSMETQYF; J gene: TRBJ2-5; D gene: -; CDR3 length: 14; clone size: -; V gene: TRBV20-1
CDR3 DNA: TGCAGCCACTTCGGGGGGGGGAACACTGAAGCTTTCTTT; CDR3 protein: CSHFGGGNTEAFF; J gene: TRBJ1-1; D gene: -; CDR3 length: 13; clone size: -; V gene: TRBV29-1
CDR3 DNA: TGTGCCAGCAGCTTAGCAGGGGGCCCTCGACAGCCCCAGCATTTT; CDR3 protein: CASSLAGGPRQPQHF; J gene: TRBJ1-5; D gene: TRBD1; CDR3 length: 15; clone size: -; V gene: TRBV7-2
CDR3 DNA: TGTGCCAGCCGAGGGACAGGACGCACCGGGGAGCTGTTTTTT; CDR3 protein: CASRGTGRTGELFF; J gene: TRBJ2-2; D gene: TRBD1; CDR3 length: 14; clone size: few; V gene: TRBV3-1
CDR3 DNA: TGTGCCAGCAGCCCCTCCGCCACCTACAATGAGCAGTTCTTC; CDR3 protein: CASSPSATYNEQFF; J gene: TRBJ2-1; D gene: -; CDR3 length: 14; clone size: -; V gene: TRBV7-9
CDR3 DNA: TGTGCCAGCAGTTACTCGACCCCGTGGAGATCAACTGAAGCTTTCTTT; CDR3 protein: CASSYSTPWRSTEAFF; J gene: TRBJ1-1; D gene: -; CDR3 length: 16; clone size: -; V gene: TRBV6-5
CDR3 DNA: TGTGCCAGCAGTCTATCGGGACTAGCCACAGATACGCAGTATTTT; CDR3 protein: CASSLSGLATDTQYF; J gene: TRBJ2-3; D gene: TRBD2; CDR3 length: 15; clone size: -; V gene: TRBV2
CDR3 DNA: TGTGCCATCAGTAGGGGACAGGCGAACACCGGGGAGCTGTTTTTT; CDR3 protein: CAISRGQANTGELFF; J gene: TRBJ2-2; D gene: TRBD1; CDR3 length: 15; clone size: -; V gene: TRBV10-3
CDR3 DNA: TGTGCCAGCAGCCCTCCTTGGGGGGGTCCCGAAGCTTTCTTT; CDR3 protein: CASSPPWGGPEAFF; J gene: TRBJ1-1; D gene: -; CDR3 length: 14; clone size: -; V gene: TRBV9
CDR3 DNA: TGTGCCAGCAGTTACACGTCTGTTCCGGGGAACACCGGGGAGCTGTTTTTT; CDR3 protein: CASSYTSVPGNTGELFF; J gene: TRBJ2-2; D gene: -; CDR3 length: 17; clone size: -; V gene: TRBV6-5
CDR3 DNA: TGTGCCAGCGATCCCGACAGGGGGCGATTCGATGAGCAGTTCTTC; CDR3 protein: CASDPDRGRFDEQFF; J gene: TRBJ2-1; D gene: TRBD1; CDR3 length: 15; clone size: -; V gene: TRBV6-2/TRBV6-3
CDR3 DNA: TGTGCCTGGAGTGCCCCGGGACAAAGCCACGAGCAGTACTTC; CDR3 protein: CAWSAPGQSHEQYF; J gene: TRBJ2-7; D gene: -; CDR3 length: 14; clone size: -; V gene: TRBV30
CDR3 DNA: TGCGCCAGCAGCCAAGCGGCGGGAATAGGGGCCGCAGATACGCAGTATTTT; CDR3 protein: CASSQAAGIGAADTQYF; J gene: TRBJ2-3; D gene: -; CDR3 length: 17; clone size: -; V gene: TRBV4-1
CDR3 DNA: TGTGCCAGCAGTTGGACAGGGGGCAATTCACCCCTCCACTTT; CDR3 protein: CASSWTGGNSPLHF; J gene: TRBJ1-6; D gene: TRBD1; CDR3 length: 14; clone size: few; V gene: TRBV12-3/TRBV12-4
CDR3 DNA: TGTGCCAGCAGTTACGGACAGGCCACCGCTGGGGAGCAGTACTTC; CDR3 protein: CASSYGQATAGEQYF; J gene: TRBJ2-7; D gene: TRBD1; CDR3 length: 15; clone size: -; V gene: TRBV6-6
CDR3 DNA: TGCAGCGTCTCCAGGGGCACGAACACTGAAGCTTTCTTT; CDR3 protein: CSVSRGTNTEAFF; J gene: TRBJ1-1; D gene: -; CDR3 length: 13; clone size: -; V gene: TRBV29-1
CDR3 DNA: TGCAGTGCTAGGGGCGGGGGGGTGAACACCGGGGAGCTGTTTTTT; CDR3 protein: CSARGGGVNTGELFF; J gene: TRBJ2-2; D gene: TRBD2; CDR3 length: 15; clone size: -; V gene: TRBV20-1